This paragraph covers one T cell receptor beta chain sequence. What it binds is not known. The second PCR ran about 6 to 12 cycles with a sample-barcoded 5' primer and J-beta primers. TCRdb passed the 5' RACE reads through MiXCR, listing each CDR3 protein once. The sample has around 500,000 distinct CDR3 sequences; roughly 48% are singletons. This sample is drawn from a study of blood T cells in healthy people across ages. Study-wide context: About one barcoded beta molecule was captured per two T cells (by template switching).

The authors isolated at least 6 million PBMCs per sample. The study's findings and limits: The unknown donor CMV status may have confounded expanded clonotype changes.

Germline V gives CDR1 SGHRS, CDR2 YFSETQ. The CDR3 loop spans 15 amino acids. V lost 2 bases and J lost 2; bases outside the gene matches: 6. The genes are TRBV5-1 and TRBJ1-1, with TRBD1 matching over 7 bases. The specimen sequenced was blood. This clonotype originated in an elderly man in good health. CDR3 bases: TGCGCCAGCAGCTTACAGGGGTTGGGCAACACTGAAGCTTTCTTT. Residues: CASSLQGLGNTEAFF.